The rows below give T cell receptor beta chains drawn from one sample of a study of blood T cell repertoires in COVID-19. The assay was immunoSEQ multiplex PCR, and TCRdb's table has in-frame clones only and misses some. The table records more than 150,000 clones, around four fifths of them present only once. Sequenced input: PBMCs or T cells enriched from blood (not recorded which). These receptor sequences come from a woman aged 60-75 years who had recovered from COVID-19. Both conserved end residues are part of each CDR3. The D gene is left open where the match is weak. The size field is filled for only some rows; it gives once, few, many or a size class.

v_gene	abundance	j_gene	d_gene	CDR3aa	CDR3nt
TRBV6-1	NA	TRBJ1-3	NA	CASSEGRRANTIYF	TGTGCCAGCAGTGAAGGTCGGAGGGCGAACACCATATATTTT
TRBV9	few	TRBJ2-3	NA	CASSGSVTDTQYF	TGTGCCAGCAGTGGTAGCGTCACAGATACGCAGTATTTT
TRBV4-2	NA	TRBJ2-3	NA	CASSQDTVGQDTQYF	TGTGCCAGCAGCCAAGATACTGTGGGCCAGGATACGCAGTATTTT
TRBV7-9	NA	TRBJ2-3	TRBD1	CASSPAGTGGETQYF	TGTGCCAGCAGCCCCGCCGGGACAGGGGGCGAGACGCAGTATTTT
TRBV18	NA	TRBJ1-3	NA	CASSQTIFSGNTIYF	TGTGCCAGCTCACAGACAATCTTCTCTGGAAACACCATATATTTT
TRBV5-1	NA	TRBJ1-4	NA	CASSPGVGGLNEKLFF	TGCGCCAGCAGCCCCGGGGTAGGAGGGCTTAATGAAAAACTGTTTTTT
TRBV5-1	NA	TRBJ2-7	NA	CASKEGVFPPGIPEQYF	TGCGCCAGCAAAGAGGGGGTTTTCCCTCCGGGAATCCCCGAGCAGTACTTC
TRBV5-4	NA	TRBJ2-5	TRBD2	CASSNAGRGGKETQYF	TGTGCCAGCAGCAACGCTGGCCGGGGGGGTAAAGAGACCCAGTACTTC
TRBV9	NA	TRBJ2-7	TRBD2	CASSVERGDLSYEQYF	TGTGCCAGCAGCGTAGAACGGGGGGACCTCTCCTACGAGCAGTACTTC
TRBV7-2	NA	TRBJ1-3	TRBD1	CASSVDRVAGNTIYF	TGTGCCAGCAGCGTGGACAGGGTAGCTGGAAACACCATATATTTT
TRBV5-1	NA	TRBJ2-3	NA	CASSLGPSRAQYF	TGCGCCAGCAGCTTGGGTCCCTCCCGCGCGCAGTATTTT
TRBV5-1	NA	TRBJ2-5	NA	CASYRDTKETQYF	TGCGCCAGCTACCGGGACACTAAAGAGACCCAGTACTTC
TRBV29-1	NA	TRBJ1-2	TRBD1	CSYSTGSYGYTF	TGCAGCTATTCGACAGGGAGCTATGGCTACACCTTC
TRBV18	once	TRBJ1-4	NA	CASSPGRTTNEKLFF	TGTGCCAGCTCACCGGGGAGGACAACTAATGAAAAACTGTTTTTT
TRBV7-2	NA	TRBJ2-5	NA	CASSLVASLGRETQYF	TGTGCCAGCAGCTTAGTGGCCTCCCTGGGCCGAGAGACCCAGTACTTC
TRBV4-1	NA	TRBJ1-4	TRBD1	CASSQDPGQASEKLFF	TGCGCCAGCAGCCAAGATCCGGGACAGGCCTCAGAAAAACTGTTTTTT
TRBV9	NA	TRBJ2-1	NA	CASSVGGGLHPEQFF	TGTGCCAGCAGCGTAGGTGGGGGCCTCCATCCTGAGCAGTTCTTC
TRBV5-1	NA	TRBJ2-1	NA	CASSLAWSRERNEQFF	TGCGCCAGCAGCTTGGCCTGGTCGAGGGAGCGGAATGAGCAGTTCTTC
TRBV6-1	once	TRBJ1-1	NA	CASSDLTGSNTEAFF	TGTGCCAGCAGTGACCTGACAGGCTCGAACACTGAAGCTTTCTTT
TRBV11-2	NA	TRBJ1-1	NA	CASSLAGTKGGRAFF	TGTGCCAGCAGCTTAGCCGGGACAAAGGGAGGGAGAGCTTTCTTT
TRBV21-1	NA	TRBJ2-5	NA	CASTDRWTPPRRETQYF	TGTGCCAGCACTGACAGATGGACCCCGCCTCGAAGAGAGACCCAGTACTTC
TRBV5-1	NA	TRBJ2-5	TRBD1	CASSLAGGQETQYF	TGCGCCAGCAGCTTAGCAGGGGGCCAAGAGACCCAGTACTTC
TRBV4-1	NA	TRBJ1-2	TRBD1	CASSQGDVGGASRYGYTF	TGCGCCAGCAGCCAAGGAGATGTAGGGGGCGCGAGTCGGTATGGCTACACCTTC
TRBV9	few	TRBJ1-3	TRBD1	CASSPRGTASSGNTIYF	TGTGCCAGCAGCCCACGAGGGACAGCTAGCTCTGGAAACACCATATATTTT
TRBV7-9	NA	TRBJ2-7	NA	CASSFEGMYSYEQYF	TGTGCCAGCAGCTTCGAGGGAATGTACTCCTACGAGCAGTACTTC
TRBV7-9	NA	TRBJ1-2	NA	CASTMLGAGKGGYTF	TGTGCCAGCACGATGCTTGGCGCGGGGAAGGGTGGCTACACCTTC
TRBV9	once	TRBJ2-3	NA	CASSVEHRTDTQYF	TGTGCCAGCAGCGTAGAACACCGCACAGATACGCAGTATTTT
TRBV4-1	NA	TRBJ1-3	NA	CASSRGVSGNTIYF	TGCGCCAGCAGCCGCGGTGTCTCTGGAAACACCATATATTTT